Given below is one T cell receptor (beta chain) in context. With 5 bases clipped from V and 5 bases from J, the junction kept 11 bases outside the gene matches. In germline, CDR1 is LNHDA, CDR2 SQIVND (reference sequence). The CDR3 sequence is 15 residues long. The PCR employed 60 Vbeta primers together with 13 Jbeta primers. Assay: immunoSEQ multiplex PCR; the TCRdb copy retains only in-frame clones and omits some. The sample holds 130,000 to 150,000 clones, about 80% seen once. The sample comes from a study of cytomegalovirus exposure and HLA in healthy donors. The receptor comes from a man aged 30 to 39 in good health and CMV-seronegative. V and J are TRBV19 and TRBJ1-2; 7 positions match TRBD1. Material: PBMCs. The CDR3 sequence is CASSVPPGQWYGYTF. The CDR3 DNA reads TGTGCCAGTAGTGTCCCTCCGGGACAGTGGTATGGCTACACCTTC.